Shown below are 15 T cell receptor beta chains from a single sample sequenced in a study of T cell responses to AZD1222 COVID-19 vaccine. Method: immunoSEQ multiplex PCR; TCRdb's copy keeps in-frame clones and lacks some. The table shows around 200,000 clones, with over 85% occurring only once. The material sequenced was peripheral blood, taken on day 0 of AZD1222 vaccination. These receptors were obtained from an adult in good health.

V and J are TRBV6-5 and TRBJ2-7; tentatively, D is TRBD2 (7 bases). The CDR3 totals 16 residues. V shed 2 bases and J shed 3 bases, with 17 bases lying between them. Germline V gene sequence: CDR1 MNHEY, CDR2 SVGAGI. The CDR3 DNA follows: TGTGCCAGCAGTTACGATTTTTTGCGGGGGCTCTACGAGCAGTACTTC. Encoded protein: CASSYDFLRGLYEQYF.

The chain carries TRBV10-2 and TRBJ1-5, with D unclear. CDR1 and CDR2 (germline): WSHSY, SAAADI. V was clipped by 10 bases and J by 0 bases, with 10 bases between them. The CDR3 extends over 13 amino acids. The CDR3, as DNA: TGCGCCACCGGGGTCCATAGCAATCAGCCCCAGCATTTT. It encodes CATGVHSNQPQHF.

The chain joins TRBV10-3 to TRBJ1-1; TRBD1 might be the D (5 bases). The CDR3 sequence is 13 residues long. Germline V CDR1 and CDR2: ENHRY, SYGVKD. Trimming took 4 bases from V and 0 from J, leaving 6 bases between them. The CDR3 region is CAISGGVNTEAFF. The CDR3 DNA follows: TGTGCCATCAGTGGGGGGGTGAACACTGAAGCTTTCTTT.

The chain employs TRBV20-1 and TRBJ1-1; perhaps TRBD1 as D (5 bases). V was cut by 3 bases and J by 0 bases, with 11 bases left in between. This CDR3 comprises 14 residues. Germline CDR1 reads DFQATT; CDR2 reads SNEGSKA (reference sequence). The CDR3 is CSASPGLMNTEAFF. In DNA form, the CDR3 reads TGCAGTGCTAGTCCAGGGCTCATGAACACTGAAGCTTTCTTT.

The chain recombines TRBV18 with TRBJ2-7; 7 positions match TRBD1. There are 13 residues in the CDR3. The V gene's germline CDR1 is KGHSH and CDR2 LQKENI. J was trimmed by 10 bases and V by 3 bases; bases with no gene match: 9. The CDR3 DNA reads as TGTGCCAGCTCACCGCTACTTACAGGGGATCAGTACTTC. The encoded protein is CASSPLLTGDQYF.

The V gene is TRBV5-1, the J gene TRBJ1-6, with 10 nucleotides matching TRBD1. CDR1 and CDR2 (germline): SGHRS, YFSETQ. Unmatched junction bases numbered 6, after V lost 4 bases and J lost 8 bases. The CDR3 extends over 15 amino acids. The CDR3 DNA reads TGCGCCAGCAGCCTTTTCGGACAGGGGGATTCACCCCTCCACTTT. This encodes CASSLFGQGDSPLHF.

The chain joins TRBV9 to TRBJ1-3; D remains ambiguous. V lost 4 bases and J 2 bases, leaving 16 bases between the germline ends. CDR1 is SGDLS and CDR2 is YYNGEE in the germline V gene. The CDR3 has 16 amino acids. CDR3 amino acids: CASSIVDTTAGNTIYF. The CDR3 DNA reads as TGTGCCAGCAGCATCGTAGACACTACAGCTGGAAACACCATATATTTT.

The chain is built from TRBV5-6 and TRBJ2-6; D remains ambiguous. This CDR3 has 15 residues. V gave up 2 bases and J gave up 0 bases, with 6 bases separating them. Per germline, CDR1 SGHDT and CDR2 YYEEEE. The CDR3 DNA is TGTGCCAGCAGCTTTAGACTCTCTGGGGCCAACGTCCTGACTTTC. Protein: CASSFRLSGANVLTF.

The rearrangement uses TRBV11-2 and TRBJ2-2; D is perhaps TRBD2 (6 bases). The CDR3 covers 15 residues. Germline CDR1 is SGHAT and CDR2 is FQNNGV. V was shortened by 3 bases and J by 0 bases, with 8 bases between the two germline ends. The CDR3 protein is CASSLGLANTGELFF. The CDR3, as DNA: TGTGCCAGCAGCTTGGGACTGGCGAACACCGGGGAGCTGTTTTTT.

The chain couples TRBV5-1 to TRBJ1-1; D uncertain. The CDR3 loop spans 11 amino acids. Trimming took 5 bases from V and 1 from J, leaving 3 bases between them. Germline V lookup: CDR1 SGHRS, CDR2 YFSETQ. The CDR3 nucleotides are TGCGCCAGCAGACAGAACACTGAAGCTTTCTTT. The encoded protein is CASRQNTEAFF.

This chain uses TRBV2 with TRBJ1-3; D unresolved. There are 15 residues in the CDR3. Per the germline V gene, CDR1 is SNHLY and CDR2 is FYNNEI. Trimming left V 5 bases short and J 1 base short, with 12 bases between. Here the CDR3 DNA reads TGTGCCAGCAGTTTGGAGGTCCGTTCTGGAAACACCATATATTTT. Translation: CASSLEVRSGNTIYF. Based on the CDR3 plus reference TRBV2 and TRBJ1-3, the full variable domain is EPEVTQTPSHQVTQMGQEVILRCVPISNHLYFYWYRQILGQKVEFLVSFYNNEISEKSEIFDDQFSVERPDGSNFTLKIRSTKLEDSAMYFCASSLEVRSGNTIYFGEGSWLTVV.

This chain joins TRBV5-1 and TRBJ1-2; 7 nucleotides agree with TRBD1. The CDR3 sequence is 16 residues long. V shed 0 bases, J shed 2 bases, and the junction held 7 bases outside the gene matches. Germline values: CDR1 SGHRS, CDR2 YFSETQ. The CDR3 loop reads CASSLGQGVGNYGYTF. DNA for the CDR3: TGCGCCAGCAGCTTGGGACAGGGTGTCGGGAACTATGGCTACACCTTC. The whole variable domain, filled in from reference TRBV5-1 and TRBJ1-2, reads KAGVTQTPRYLIKTRGQQVTLSCSPISGHRSVSWYQQTPGQGLQFLFEYFSETQRNKGNFPGRFSGRQFSNSRSEMNVSTLELGDSALYLCASSLGQGVGNYGYTFGSGTRLTVV.

The chain recombines TRBV19 with TRBJ1-3; 9 nucleotides align to TRBD1. The CDR3 loop spans 16 amino acids. CDR1 and CDR2 from the germline V gene are LNHDA and SQIVND (reference sequence). Germline trimming cut 4 bases from V and 4 bases from J; bases unmatched to any gene: 8. This CDR3 is CASSKLSGTGGNTIYF. The CDR3 region has the DNA TGTGCCAGTAGTAAACTATCCGGGACAGGGGGAAACACCATATATTTT.

The chain uses TRBV2 and TRBJ2-7; D is possibly TRBD1 (5 bases). The germline gives CDR1 SNHLY, CDR2 FYNNEI. The ends were cut back, 6 bases at V and 0 bases at J, with 21 bases in the middle. CDR3 size: 17 residues. CDR3 bases: TGTGCCAGCAGCGACTTGACAGAGAGGTTTTTCTCCTACGAGCAGTACTTC. Its translation is CASSDLTERFFSYEQYF.

DNA of the CDR3: TGCGCCAGCAGCTTGGATCCGGGGGCGGCTTCTAATGAAAAACTGTTTTTT. Its translation: CASSLDPGAASNEKLFF. The V gene is TRBV5-1, the J gene TRBJ1-4; a weak D match, TRBD1 (6 bases). CDR1 and CDR2 from the germline V gene are SGHRS and YFSETQ. The CDR3 length is 17 residues. With 0 bases removed from V and 3 bases from J, the gap between germline ends came to 15 bases.